Here is one TCR beta chain with its context. This sample stems from a study of cytomegalovirus exposure and HLA in healthy donors. A multiplex PCR was run with 60 Vbeta primers and 13 Jbeta primers. Method: immunoSEQ multiplex PCR; TCRdb's copy keeps in-frame clones and lacks some. The sample holds 95,000 to 120,000 clones, approximately 80% seen once. Germline CDR1 is SGHVS and CDR2 is FNYEAQ. Trimming removed 5 bases from V and 1 base from J, with 18 bases in between. The CDR3 has 17 residues. The receptor's source is a woman younger than 35 in good health and CMV-seronegative. The chain is built from TRBV7-6 and TRBJ2-1, with a tentative D call TRBD2 (6 bases). What was sequenced was PBMCs. The CDR3 DNA is TGTGCCAGCAGCCCGGAAGCGGGTATGGAGTCCTACAATGAGCAGTTCTTC. It encodes CASSPEAGMESYNEQFF.